This is a list of T cell receptor beta chains from one sample in a study of T cell responses to AZD1222 COVID-19 vaccine. Sequencing was performed with immunoSEQ multiplex PCR; in TCRdb, only in-frame clones are kept and a portion is missing. The sample lists 150,000 to 200,000 clones; 91% were seen once. The material was peripheral blood, obtained on day 0 of AZD1222 vaccination. The receptors derive from an adult in good health. Each CDR3 is given with its conserved first and last residue. D genes are given only for firm matches. Some rows mark clone size as missing; the rest say once, few, many or name a class of expanded clone.

NA,NA,TRBJ1-1,TRBV12-3/TRBV12-4,TGTGCCAGCAGTTTTGGGCCCCGCACTGAAGCTTTCTTT,CASSFGPRTEAFF
once,TRBD2,TRBJ2-3,TRBV13,TGTGCCAGCAGCGCCCAGACCCCAGGGCTAGCGGGGACCACAGATACGCAGTATTTT,CASSAQTPGLAGTTDTQYF
NA,TRBD2,TRBJ2-7,TRBV3-1/TRBV3-2,TGTGCCAGCAGCCAAGATGCTACTAGCGGGAGGGCCTTATACGAGCAGTACTTC,CASSQDATSGRALYEQYF
NA,NA,TRBJ1-1,TRBV14,TGTGCCAGCAGCCGGAGGGATTGGGGGAACACTGAAGCTTTCTTT,CASSRRDWGNTEAFF
NA,TRBD1,TRBJ1-1,TRBV5-1,TGCGCCAGCAGCTTGGAGGGGGCGAACACTGAAGCTTTCTTT,CASSLEGANTEAFF
once,TRBD2,TRBJ2-1,TRBV10-1,TGCGCCAGCAGTCCGGGACTAGCCTCGGGAAAGTTCTTC,CASSPGLASGKFF
NA,NA,TRBJ2-7,TRBV19,TGTGCCAGTAGTATTAGGCCGGCGGCTACTACGAGTGTAAGGGAGCAGTACTTC,CASSIRPAATTSVREQYF
NA,NA,TRBJ1-6,TRBV5-1,TGCGCCAGCAAGTCTGAGGGGACGGAATCACCCCTCCACTTT,CASKSEGTESPLHF
NA,NA,TRBJ1-5,TRBV6-5,TGTGCCAGCAGTTACTCCGTGACAAACAATCAGCCCCAGCATTTT,CASSYSVTNNQPQHF
NA,NA,TRBJ1-5,TRBV6-2/TRBV6-3,TGTGCCAGCAGTTACTCCCCGGGTAACAATCAGCCCCAGCATTTT,CASSYSPGNNQPQHF
NA,NA,TRBJ1-5,TRBV3-1/TRBV3-2,TGTGCCAGCAGCCCTGGGGGGGGAGGAGGTCAGCCCCAGCATTTT,CASSPGGGGGQPQHF
few,NA,TRBJ1-1,TRBV28,TGTGCCAGCAGTTTACTACAAGCTGAAGCTTTCTTT,CASSLLQAEAFF
few,NA,TRBJ2-2,TRBV21-1,TGTGCCAGCAGCAGGGGTCAGGAGGACACCGGGGAGCTGTTTTTT,CASSRGQEDTGELFF
NA,NA,TRBJ1-1,TRBV6-5,TGTGCCAGCAGTTACTCCCCCGTGATGAACACTGAAGCTTTCTTT,CASSYSPVMNTEAFF
NA,TRBD1,TRBJ2-7,TRBV28,TGTGCCAGCAGTTTGATCCCCGGGACAGGCTTCTACGAGCAGTACTTC,CASSLIPGTGFYEQYF
NA,NA,TRBJ2-7,TRBV10-3,TGTGCCATCAGTGAGTCGGGGAAGCGACCCTACGAGGAGCAGTACTTC,CAISESGKRPYEEQYF
NA,NA,TRBJ2-7,TRBV2,TGTGCCAGCAGCCTTTTTTACGAGCAGTACTTC,CASSLFYEQYF
NA,TRBD2,TRBJ2-1,TRBV2,TGTGCCAGCAGTGAAGCTCCGGGACTAGTGTTCTTC,CASSEAPGLVFF
NA,NA,TRBJ2-5,TRBV9,TGTGCCAGCAGCGTACTGCAGGGGGAGACCCAGTACTTC,CASSVLQGETQYF
NA,NA,TRBJ1-1,TRBV3-1/TRBV3-2,TGTGCCAGCAGCCCCTCGGGGATGGAGGCCGCTGAAGCTTTCTTT,CASSPSGMEAAEAFF
NA,NA,TRBJ2-1,TRBV7-2,TGTGCCAGCAGGAGGGGGGTCCAGGGGGTCGATGAGCAGTTCTTC,CASRRGVQGVDEQFF
once,NA,TRBJ2-5,TRBV30,TGTGCCTGGAGTGACCTGAAGCAAGAGACCCAGTACTTC,CAWSDLKQETQYF
once,NA,TRBJ2-7,TRBV6-5,TGTGCCAGCAGAAAAAGCGGTAGCTCCTACGAGCAGTACTTC,CASRKSGSSYEQYF
NA,NA,TRBJ1-5,TRBV28,TGTGCCAGCGAAATGGGAGGGGTGAGGGGCCAGCCCCAGCATTTT,CASEMGGVRGQPQHF
NA,NA,TRBJ1-1,TRBV11-3,TGTGCCAGCAGCTTATTGTATGACACTGAAGCTTTCTTT,CASSLLYDTEAFF
NA,NA,TRBJ2-2,TRBV5-1,TGCGCCAGCAGCCCCGGTGAGGGGCCGAACACCGGGGAGCTGTTTTTT,CASSPGEGPNTGELFF
NA,NA,TRBJ2-1,TRBV5-1,TGCGCCAGCAGCTTTAGACCTTACAATGAGCAGTTCTTC,CASSFRPYNEQFF
NA,TRBD1,TRBJ1-4,TRBV19,TGTGCCAGTAGAGTATATGGGACAGCAACTAATGAAAAACTGTTTTTT,CASRVYGTATNEKLFF
NA,NA,TRBJ2-1,TRBV5-1,TGCGCCAGCAGCCTCCGGGAGCGGGCCTACAATGAGCAGTTCTTC,CASSLRERAYNEQFF
NA,TRBD1,TRBJ1-2,TRBV28,TGTGCCAGCGGGGACAGGGTTTACGGCTACACCTTC,CASGDRVYGYTF
NA,TRBD1,TRBJ1-1,TRBV10-3,TGTGCCATCAGTGGGACAGGGCCCGCCGAAGCTTTCTTT,CAISGTGPAEAFF
few,NA,TRBJ2-7,TRBV19,TGTGCCAGTAGCCCAGGGGACTCCTCCTACGAGCAGTACTTC,CASSPGDSSYEQYF
NA,NA,TRBJ2-1,TRBV28,TGTGCCAGCAGTTCGGTAGGCGCGAGTCTAAACAATGAGCAGTTCTTC,CASSSVGASLNNEQFF
NA,NA,TRBJ2-1,TRBV24-1,TGTGCCACCAGTGATTTCGGAACTATTAATGAGCAGTTCTTC,CATSDFGTINEQFF
NA,NA,TRBJ1-5,TRBV12-3/TRBV12-4,TGTGCCAGCAGCGAACAGGTTTATCAGCCCCAGCATTTT,CASSEQVYQPQHF
NA,NA,TRBJ1-5,TRBV28,TGTGCCAGCGGCTCACCGAGAAGCAATCAGCCCCAGCATTTT,CASGSPRSNQPQHF
NA,NA,TRBJ1-2,TRBV18,TGTGCCAGCTCACCACGGAGTGAGGATGGCTACACCTTC,CASSPRSEDGYTF
NA,NA,TRBJ2-6,TRBV6-5,TGTGCCAGCAGCGCAGGGTCGGGCAACGTCCTGACTTTC,CASSAGSGNVLTF
NA,TRBD1,TRBJ2-7,TRBV7-2,TGTGCCAGCAGCTTAAGACAGGGTCCCTACGAGCAGTACTTC,CASSLRQGPYEQYF
NA,NA,TRBJ2-5,TRBV10-3,TGTGCCATCAGTGAGACGTTGGGCCAAGAGACCCAGTACTTC,CAISETLGQETQYF
once,NA,TRBJ2-2,TRBV7-2,TGTGCCAGCAGCTTAGACGGCGGGACCTTCGGGGAGCTGTTTTTT,CASSLDGGTFGELFF
once,NA,TRBJ2-3,TRBV9,TGTGCCAGCAGCGTAGGGGGACCCCCGGATACGCAGTATTTT,CASSVGGPPDTQYF
NA,TRBD2,TRBJ2-2,TRBV27,TGTGCCAGCAGTCCCCCCCGTGCGGGAGGGACCACCGGGGAGCTGTTTTTT,CASSPPRAGGTTGELFF
NA,NA,TRBJ2-3,TRBV10-3,TGTGCCATCAGTGATCCCGGGATTGGGGCCCGAGGGGATACGCAGTATTTT,CAISDPGIGARGDTQYF
NA,NA,TRBJ1-1,TRBV5-4,TGTGCCAGCAGAGATTCTAACACCGTCTACGGGCCCATGAACACTGAAGCTTTCTTT,CASRDSNTVYGPMNTEAFF
NA,NA,TRBJ1-4,TRBV21-1,TGTGCCAGCAGCACAGGGGGCCAGACAGGGGTTGCAACTAATGAAAAACTGTTTTTT,CASSTGGQTGVATNEKLFF
NA,TRBD1,TRBJ2-7,TRBV7-8,TGTGCCAGCAGCTTCGGACAGGGGGATTTCGAGCAGTACTTC,CASSFGQGDFEQYF
NA,NA,TRBJ2-7,TRBV28,TGTGCCAGCAGTACCTCGTACGAGCAGTACTTC,CASSTSYEQYF
NA,TRBD2,TRBJ2-3,TRBV12-5,TGTGCTAGTGGTTTGTTTGCGGGAGGGCCTTTCGGCACAGATACGCAGTATTTT,CASGLFAGGPFGTDTQYF
NA,NA,TRBJ2-3,TRBV15,TGTGCCACCAGCGGATACGGGAGCACAGATACGCAGTATTTT,CATSGYGSTDTQYF